The 29 T cell receptor beta chains below come from one sample, sequenced in a study of T cell responses to AZD1222 COVID-19 vaccine. Measured with immunoSEQ multiplex PCR; TCRdb has only the in-frame clones, and not every one. The sample lists 65,000 to 100,000 clones; about 91% were seen once. This material consisted of peripheral blood, taken 28 days after the second AZD1222 dose. These receptor sequences come from an adult who received the AZD1222 COVID-19 vaccine.

This clone was recorded once. The chain employs TRBV25-1 and TRBJ2-1; possible D gene TRBD1, 6 bases. Germline V lookup: CDR1 MGHDK, CDR2 SYGVNS. V lost 1 base, J lost 1 base, and 8 bases lay in between. This CDR3 comprises 15 residues. The CDR3 reads CASSESGDSYNEQFF. CDR3 coding DNA: TGTGCCAGCAGTGAATCAGGGGATTCCTACAATGAGCAGTTCTTC.

DNA for the CDR3: TGTGCCAGCAGTTCCCGAGCGGGAAGCACAGATACGCAGTATTTT. As protein: CASSSRAGSTDTQYF. The rearrangement links TRBV28 to TRBJ2-3; 7 bases match TRBD2. Trimming at V came to 4 bases and at J to 0 bases, leaving 4 bases not matched to a gene. The germline CDR1 and CDR2 sequences are MDHEN and SYDVKM. This CDR3 has 15 residues.

The V and J genes are TRBV10-3 and TRBJ2-1, with no clear D. V lost 10 bases and J 10 bases, leaving 14 bases between the germline ends. Germline V gives CDR1 ENHRY, CDR2 SYGVKD. The CDR3 consists of 11 residues. The chain's CDR3 is CATSPLGEQFF. Written as DNA, the CDR3 is TGTGCCACCTCGCCTTTAGGGGAGCAGTTCTTC.

The chain recombines TRBV28 with TRBJ2-1; no firm D call. V was pared by 6 bases and J by 0 bases, with 18 bases between. The V gene's germline CDR1 is MDHEN and CDR2 SYDVKM. The CDR3 spans 17 residues. CDR3 sequence (DNA): TGTGCCAGCAGGGCCGCCGGGCAGGTTAGCTCCTACAATGAGCAGTTCTTC. Its translation is CASRAAGQVSSYNEQFF.

V is TRBV6-5 and J is TRBJ2-2; TRBD1 agrees at 8 bases. CDR1 MNHEY and CDR2 SVGAGI come from the germline V gene. This CDR3 has 14 residues. The V and J ends lost 7 bases and 7 bases, in that order; junction bases with no gene match: 8. The CDR3 loop reads CASKAGQVVGELFF. The CDR3 DNA sequence: TGTGCCAGCAAGGCGGGACAGGTGGTCGGGGAGCTGTTTTTT.

The chain employs TRBV6-1 and TRBJ1-2, with a weak D call TRBD1 (6 bases). The CDR3 has 13 amino acids. V lost 3 bases and J lost 4, with 9 bases in between. Germline V gives CDR1 MNHNS, CDR2 SASEGT. The CDR3 nucleotides read TGTGCCAGCAGTGACGGGACACTCTATGGCTACACCTTC. This gives the protein CASSDGTLYGYTF.

This clone was detected once. The chain is built from TRBV28 and TRBJ2-7; 9 bases line up with TRBD2. Losses at the gene ends were 7 bases for V and 3 bases for J; bases not matched to a gene: 13. Germline V gene data show CDR1 as MDHEN and CDR2 as SYDVKM. This CDR3 is 16 amino acids long. CDR3 nucleotides: TGTGCCAGCACCCCCGACGTCCCTAGCGGGAACTACGAGCAGTACTTC. It yields the protein CASTPDVPSGNYEQYF.

CDR3 nucleotides: TGTGCCAGCAGCTCTTTCCGGGACAGGGTGTGGGAGACCCAGTACTTC. Residues: CASSSFRDRVWETQYF. The chain recombines TRBV5-5 with TRBJ2-5; 9 bases match TRBD1. This CDR3 region has 16 residues. From germline, CDR1 is SGHKS and CDR2 YYEKEE (reference sequence). The junction had 11 bases not matched to a gene; V was cut back by 3 bases and J by 5 bases. Combining the CDR3 with reference TRBV5-5 and TRBJ2-5 gives the whole variable domain DAGVTQSPTHLIKTRGQQVTLRCSPISGHKSVSWYQQVLGQGPQFIFQYYEKEERGRGNFPDRFSARQFPNYSSELNVNALLLGDSALYLCASSSFRDRVWETQYFGPGTRLLVL.

The V gene is TRBV2, the J gene TRBJ2-2, with 7 positions matching TRBD1. V was clipped by 4 bases and J by 5 bases; unmatched bases: 10. CDR1 and CDR2 from the germline V gene are SNHLY and FYNNEI. The CDR3 extends over 16 amino acids. CDR3 sequence (DNA): TGTGCCAGCAGTGTTCCGGGACAGACTATAACCGGGGAGCTGTTTTTT. Encoded protein: CASSVPGQTITGELFF. Together with reference TRBV2 and TRBJ2-2, the CDR3 gives the full variable domain: EPEVTQTPSHQVTQMGQEVILRCVPISNHLYFYWYRQILGQKVEFLVSFYNNEISEKSEIFDDQFSVERPDGSNFTLKIRSTKLEDSAMYFCASSVPGQTITGELFFGEGSRLTVL.

The rearrangement joins TRBV18 to TRBJ1-1, with TRBD1 identical over 7 bases. The CDR3 has 12 residues. CDR1 is KGHSH, CDR2 LQKENI, per germline. V lost 2 bases to trimming and J lost 9 bases; unmatched junction nucleotides: 3. CDR3 protein: CASSPGRGKAFF. The CDR3 DNA reads as TGTGCCAGCTCACCAGGCAGGGGGAAAGCTTTCTTT.

CDR3 amino acids: CASSQGRAGNSPLHF. The CDR3 DNA is TGTGCCAGCAGCCAAGGCAGGGCGGGGAATTCACCCCTCCACTTT. The chain carries TRBV3-1 (or the pseudogene TRBV3-2) and TRBJ1-6; a possible D gene is TRBD1 (5 bases). V was trimmed by 1 base and J by 7 bases, leaving 11 bases between them. This CDR3 has 15 amino acids. CDR1 and CDR2 from the germline V gene are LGHDT and YNNKEL (reference sequence).

The genes are TRBV27 and TRBJ2-3; no clear D. Germline loops: CDR1 MNHEY, CDR2 SMNVEV (reference sequence). V was cut by 3 bases and J by 0 bases, with 13 bases left in between. CDR3 length: 16 residues. CDR3 protein: CASSFGLQRSTDTQYF. Here the CDR3 DNA reads TGTGCCAGCAGTTTTGGCCTACAACGGAGCACAGATACGCAGTATTTT.

The genes are TRBV28 and TRBJ2-1; maybe TRBD2 (6 bases). There are 15 residues in the CDR3. CDR1 and CDR2 (germline): MDHEN, SYDVKM. Between the trimmed V and J ends, which lost 4 bases and 7 bases, there was a span of 17 bases. The DNA of the CDR3 is TGTGCCAGCAGTTCCTCGGGAGAATCGAGTAATGAGCAGTTCTTC. Translating gives CASSSSGESSNEQFF. The full variable domain, completed using reference TRBV28 and TRBJ2-1, is DVKVTQSSRYLVKRTGEKVFLECVQDMDHENMFWYRQDPGLGLRLIYFSYDVKMKEKGDIPEGYSVSREKKERFSLILESASTNQTSMYLCASSSSGESSNEQFFGPGTRLTVL.

The chain joins TRBV27 to TRBJ2-3; D gene uncertain. This CDR3 has 12 amino acids. Per the germline V gene, CDR1 is MNHEY and CDR2 is SMNVEV (reference sequence). The V and J ends lost 4 bases and 6 bases respectively, with 8 bases between them. The CDR3 loop is CASSYSLDTQYF. Written as DNA, the CDR3 is TGTGCCAGCAGTTACTCATTGGATACGCAGTATTTT.

This clone was detected only a few times. This chain uses TRBV27 with TRBJ2-3, with D perhaps matching TRBD2 (6 bases). Germline lookup yields CDR1 MNHEY and CDR2 SMNVEV (reference sequence). The CDR3 runs to 13 residues. Trimming left V 10 bases short and J 6 bases short, with 17 bases between. In nucleotides, the CDR3 is TGTGCCACCTCTGGACTAATGGGGGATACGCAGTATTTT. The encoded protein is CATSGLMGDTQYF.

This chain joins TRBV9 and TRBJ2-5; D possibly corresponds to TRBD2 (7 bases). The germline V and J ends were trimmed by 0 bases and 5 bases, with 14 bases remaining between them. The CDR3 has 15 amino acids. CDR1 SGDLS and CDR2 YYNGEE come from the germline V gene. Here the CDR3 DNA reads TGTGCCAGCAGCGTAGGAGCGGGACACGTGGAGACCCAGTACTTC. Protein sequence: CASSVGAGHVETQYF.

For the CDR3, the DNA is TGTGCCAGCATCCCGAGCGGGAGCTCCTACGAGCAGTACTTC. It is translated as CASIPSGSSYEQYF. The rearrangement joins TRBV25-1 to TRBJ2-7, with 8 bases lining up with TRBD2. J was trimmed by 0 bases and V by 7 bases; bases with no gene match: 5. CDR3 length: 14 residues. CDR1 MGHDK and CDR2 SYGVNS come from the germline V gene.

J is TRBJ1-2 and V is TRBV25-1; D is undetermined. This CDR3 contains 12 residues. Trimming shortened V by 1 base and J by 6 bases, and 6 bases separated the two germline ends. Germline V gene data show CDR1 as MGHDK and CDR2 as SYGVNS. In DNA, the CDR3 is TGTGCCAGCAGTGAATTCGCGCATGGCTACACCTTC. Its translation is CASSEFAHGYTF.

V usage is TRBV6-5 and J usage is TRBJ2-7, with D perhaps TRBD2 (5 bases). Trimming took off 2 bases at V and 4 bases at J, with 15 bases between the two ends. Germline V gives CDR1 MNHEY, CDR2 SVGAGI. The CDR3 is made up of 15 amino acids. The CDR3 loop reads CASSYSGPSAYEQYF. CDR3 nucleotide sequence: TGTGCCAGCAGTTACAGCGGACCCAGCGCGTACGAGCAGTACTTC.

A single count supports this clone. The rearrangement links TRBV21-1 to TRBJ1-3; TRBD1 was called by the table and not checked on the DNA. TRBV21-1 is designated a pseudogene. The CDR3 extends over 16 amino acids. The CDR3 DNA follows: TGTGCCAGCAGCAACGCCAGGGGGGTAGGGGGAAACACCATATATTTT. Residues: CASSNARGVGGNTIYF.

The chain has TRBV28 and TRBJ2-7; D may be TRBD2 (7 bases). Germline V gene sequence: CDR1 MDHEN, CDR2 SYDVKM. The CDR3 has 16 amino acids. V was shortened by 5 bases and J by 1 base, with 18 bases between the two germline ends. The CDR3 spells CASSPRGRGASYEQYF. The CDR3, as DNA: TGTGCCAGCAGTCCGAGGGGGAGGGGTGCGTCCTACGAGCAGTACTTC.

The genes are TRBV6-2 or TRBV6-3 and TRBJ1-4; D perhaps matches TRBD1 (6 bases). This CDR3 spans 20 amino acids. Per germline, CDR1 MNHEY and CDR2 SVGEGT. V was clipped by 2 bases and J by 0 bases, with 22 bases between them. Here the CDR3 reads CASSYPRGRRWDATNEKLFF. The CDR3 coding sequence is TGTGCCAGCAGTTACCCACGGGGGCGAAGGTGGGATGCAACTAATGAAAAACTGTTTTTT.

The V and J genes are TRBV2 and TRBJ2-5, with D perhaps matching TRBD2 (5 bases). Looked up from germline, CDR1 is SNHLY and CDR2 is FYNNEI. The V and J ends lost 6 bases and 1 base respectively, with 18 bases between them. This CDR3 has 16 residues. The chain's CDR3 is CASRDTRYPFQETQYF. The CDR3 DNA sequence: TGTGCCAGCAGGGATACTAGATATCCATTCCAAGAGACCCAGTACTTC.

The chain links TRBV6-1 to TRBJ2-3; 11 nucleotides line up with TRBD2. This CDR3 contains 15 residues. Germline V gene sequence: CDR1 MNHNS, CDR2 SASEGT. V shed 3 bases, J shed 10 bases, and the junction held 9 bases outside the gene matches. CDR3 residues: CASSDVAGGPIAQYF. The CDR3, as DNA: TGTGCCAGCAGTGACGTAGCGGGAGGGCCCATTGCGCAGTATTTT.

The V and J genes are TRBV30 and TRBJ2-7; D remains ambiguous. The CDR3 spans 13 residues. The germline V and J ends were trimmed by 0 bases and 0 bases, with 6 bases remaining between them. Germline loops: CDR1 GTSNPN, CDR2 SVGIG (reference sequence). The CDR3 reads CAWSVHSSYEQYF. The CDR3 DNA sequence: TGTGCCTGGAGTGTACATAGCTCCTACGAGCAGTACTTC.

The chain couples TRBV7-8 to TRBJ1-3; 11 positions agree with TRBD1. CDR3 length: 16 residues. After removal of 5 bases from V and 1 base from J, the junction contained 4 bases not matched to a gene. Germline CDR1 is SGHVS and CDR2 is FQNEAQ. Written as DNA, the CDR3 is TGTGCCAGCAGCCGGGACAGGGGGTCTTCTGGAAACACCATATATTTT. Translated, it gives CASSRDRGSSGNTIYF.

The V call is TRBV2, the J call TRBJ2-5; D is unclear. Per germline, CDR1 SNHLY and CDR2 FYNNEI. There are 12 residues in the CDR3. Deletions cut 3 bases from V and 3 bases from J, with 5 bases between. CDR3: CASSDDEETQYF. CDR3 sequence (DNA): TGTGCCAGCAGTGACGACGAAGAGACCCAGTACTTC.

The J gene is TRBJ2-3, the V gene TRBV12-3 or TRBV12-4; the match to TRBD2 covers 13 bases. The junction had 2 bases not matched to a gene; V was cut back by 8 bases and J by 6 bases. The CDR3 consists of 13 residues. CDR3 DNA: TGTGCCAGCGGACTAGCGGGAGAGGATACGCAGTATTTT. Its protein is CASGLAGEDTQYF.

This clone was observed once. This chain uses TRBV10-1 with TRBJ2-2; 10 bases align to TRBD1. CDR3 length: 16 amino acids. The V and J ends lost 7 bases and 0 bases, in that order; junction bases with no gene match: 5. Germline CDR1 is WNHNN and CDR2 is SYGVQD (reference sequence). CDR3 nucleotides: TGCGCCAGCACCGGAGGACAGGGGGCGAACACCGGGGAGCTGTTTTTT. Amino acid sequence: CASTGGQGANTGELFF.